This is a list of T cell receptor beta chains from one sample in a study of shared clonotypes between healthy human individuals. The method was immunoSEQ multiplex PCR; TCRdb's version includes in-frame clones alone and lacks a portion of them. The repertoire consists of 1.5 million to 2.5 million clones, with just under 95% occurring once and the leading ten covering less than 1.5%. Sequences were obtained from naive CD8+ T cells sorted from blood. The receptors were sampled from a man between 18 and 29 years old in good health. The CDR3 runs from the conserved cysteine through the conserved F or W. A D gene is named only where the DNA matches it firmly. Expanded clones are given a class, and other clones once, few, many or no size at all.

d_call: .
j_call: TRBJ2-5
v_call: TRBV7-2
clone_size: once
cdr3_length: 14
cdr3_aa: CASSLWGAQETQYF
cdr3_nt: TGTGCCAGCAGCTTATGGGGGGCCCAAGAGACCCAGTACTTC

d_call: TRBD1
j_call: TRBJ2-1
v_call: TRBV7-9
clone_size: .
cdr3_length: 16
cdr3_aa: CASSLERDRGYNEQFF
cdr3_nt: TGTGCCAGCAGCTTAGAAAGGGACAGGGGCTACAATGAGCAGTTCTTC

d_call: .
j_call: TRBJ2-7
v_call: TRBV13
clone_size: .
cdr3_length: 15
cdr3_aa: CASSPDRTSPGEQYF
cdr3_nt: TGTGCCAGCAGCCCGGACCGGACTTCTCCTGGTGAGCAGTACTTC

d_call: TRBD1
j_call: TRBJ2-7
v_call: TRBV28
clone_size: .
cdr3_length: 14
cdr3_aa: CASIHDREGYEQYF
cdr3_nt: TGTGCCAGCATACACGACAGGGAAGGGTACGAGCAGTACTTC

d_call: .
j_call: TRBJ1-5
v_call: TRBV27
clone_size: few
cdr3_length: 14
cdr3_aa: CASSLQGPNQPQHF
cdr3_nt: TGTGCCAGCAGTTTACAGGGTCCCAATCAGCCCCAGCATTTT

d_call: TRBD1
j_call: TRBJ1-3
v_call: TRBV10-1
clone_size: .
cdr3_length: 17
cdr3_aa: CASSESTLTGKGNTIYF
cdr3_nt: TGCGCCAGCAGTGAGTCGACCCTGACAGGGAAGGGAAACACCATATATTTT

d_call: TRBD2
j_call: TRBJ2-1
v_call: TRBV11-2
clone_size: .
cdr3_length: 15
cdr3_aa: CASSLGGLAVDEQFF
cdr3_nt: TGTGCCAGCAGCTTAGGGGGACTAGCGGTCGATGAGCAGTTCTTC

d_call: TRBD2
j_call: TRBJ2-6
v_call: TRBV27
clone_size: many
cdr3_length: 17
cdr3_aa: CASSLTGGFSGANVLTF
cdr3_nt: TGTGCCAGCAGTTTGACGGGGGGATTCTCTGGGGCCAACGTCCTGACTTTC

d_call: .
j_call: TRBJ1-3
v_call: TRBV9
clone_size: once
cdr3_length: 15
cdr3_aa: CASSGAGRSGNTIYF
cdr3_nt: TGTGCCAGCAGCGGGGCAGGTCGCTCTGGAAACACCATATATTTT

d_call: .
j_call: TRBJ1-2
v_call: TRBV4-1
clone_size: .
cdr3_length: 14
cdr3_aa: CASSQGVLNYGYTF
cdr3_nt: TGCGCCAGCAGCCAAGGCGTTCTTAACTATGGCTACACCTTC

d_call: TRBD1
j_call: TRBJ2-5
v_call: TRBV15
clone_size: .
cdr3_length: 15
cdr3_aa: CATSSLGTGRETQYF
cdr3_nt: TGTGCCACCAGCAGCTTAGGGACAGGGAGAGAGACCCAGTACTTC

d_call: .
j_call: TRBJ2-1
v_call: TRBV29-1
clone_size: .
cdr3_length: 16
cdr3_aa: CSVEDGGGYSYNEQFF
cdr3_nt: TGCAGCGTTGAAGACGGCGGGGGCTACTCCTACAATGAGCAGTTCTTC

d_call: .
j_call: TRBJ1-2
v_call: TRBV5-1
clone_size: .
cdr3_length: 13
cdr3_aa: CASSPEEPYGYTF
cdr3_nt: TGCGCCAGCAGCCCGGAGGAGCCTTATGGCTACACCTTC

d_call: .
j_call: TRBJ1-2
v_call: TRBV10-3
clone_size: .
cdr3_length: 14
cdr3_aa: CAISGTDRPYGYTF
cdr3_nt: TGTGCCATCAGTGGAACCGACAGACCCTATGGCTACACCTTC

d_call: .
j_call: TRBJ2-7
v_call: TRBV5-6
clone_size: .
cdr3_length: 15
cdr3_aa: CASSLLWQGGDEQYF
cdr3_nt: TGTGCCAGCAGCTTGCTTTGGCAGGGGGGCGACGAGCAGTACTTC

d_call: TRBD2
j_call: TRBJ2-5
v_call: TRBV4-1
clone_size: .
cdr3_length: 16
cdr3_aa: CASSQVSGGGIETQYF
cdr3_nt: TGCGCCAGCAGCCAAGTTAGCGGGGGGGGTATAGAGACCCAGTACTTC

d_call: .
j_call: TRBJ2-2
v_call: TRBV4-1
clone_size: .
cdr3_length: 15
cdr3_aa: CASSLWDGNTGELFF
cdr3_nt: TGCGCCAGCAGCCTATGGGACGGGAACACCGGGGAGCTGTTTTTT

d_call: TRBD2
j_call: TRBJ2-7
v_call: TRBV13
clone_size: once
cdr3_length: 14
cdr3_aa: CASNVGGSSYEQYF
cdr3_nt: TGTGCCAGCAATGTCGGCGGGAGTTCCTACGAGCAGTACTTC

d_call: .
j_call: TRBJ2-7
v_call: TRBV19
clone_size: .
cdr3_length: 13
cdr3_aa: CASGPGPTYEQYF
cdr3_nt: TGTGCCAGTGGGCCAGGGCCTACCTACGAGCAGTACTTC

d_call: .
j_call: TRBJ1-3
v_call: TRBV7-9
clone_size: .
cdr3_length: 16
cdr3_aa: CASSLDTEGGGNTIYF
cdr3_nt: TGTGCCAGCAGCTTAGACACGGAAGGCGGGGGAAACACCATATATTTT

d_call: TRBD1
j_call: TRBJ2-5
v_call: TRBV5-4
clone_size: .
cdr3_length: 14
cdr3_aa: CASSFRQGLETQYF
cdr3_nt: TGTGCCAGCAGCTTTCGACAGGGTTTGGAGACCCAGTACTTC

d_call: .
j_call: TRBJ2-1
v_call: TRBV11-2
clone_size: .
cdr3_length: 15
cdr3_aa: CASSFIRSSYNEQFF
cdr3_nt: TGTGCCAGCAGCTTCATAAGAAGCTCCTACAATGAGCAGTTCTTC

d_call: .
j_call: TRBJ2-5
v_call: TRBV4-2
clone_size: .
cdr3_length: 16
cdr3_aa: CASSQEGEGQGETQYF
cdr3_nt: TGTGCCAGCAGCCAAGAGGGAGAGGGGCAAGGAGAGACCCAGTACTTC

d_call: .
j_call: TRBJ2-5
v_call: TRBV28
clone_size: .
cdr3_length: 15
cdr3_aa: CASSFHPSFQETQYF
cdr3_nt: TGTGCCAGCAGTTTCCACCCCTCTTTCCAAGAGACCCAGTACTTC

d_call: .
j_call: TRBJ2-2
v_call: TRBV6-1
clone_size: .
cdr3_length: 14
cdr3_aa: CASSDNSNTGELFF
cdr3_nt: TGTGCCAGCAGTGATAACTCTAACACCGGGGAGCTGTTTTTT

d_call: .
j_call: TRBJ2-3
v_call: TRBV5-6
clone_size: .
cdr3_length: 16
cdr3_aa: CASTPGAFSGTDTQYF
cdr3_nt: TGTGCCAGCACCCCTGGGGCCTTCTCTGGCACAGATACGCAGTATTTT

d_call: .
j_call: TRBJ2-2
v_call: TRBV5-4
clone_size: .
cdr3_length: 13
cdr3_aa: CASSPIGTGELFF
cdr3_nt: TGTGCCAGCAGCCCTATAGGGACCGGGGAGCTGTTTTTT

d_call: TRBD2
j_call: TRBJ2-1
v_call: TRBV11-3
clone_size: .
cdr3_length: 15
cdr3_aa: CASSLELAGDNEQFF
cdr3_nt: TGTGCCAGCAGCTTAGAACTAGCGGGAGATAATGAGCAGTTCTTC

d_call: TRBD1
j_call: TRBJ2-5
v_call: TRBV13
clone_size: .
cdr3_length: 14
cdr3_aa: CASSLRGQRETQYF
cdr3_nt: TGTGCCAGCAGCCTCAGGGGACAGAGAGAGACCCAGTACTTC

d_call: .
j_call: TRBJ2-7
v_call: TRBV4-1
clone_size: .
cdr3_length: 15
cdr3_aa: CASSQRSPSSYEQYF
cdr3_nt: TGCGCCAGCAGCCAAAGAAGTCCGAGCTCCTACGAGCAGTACTTC

d_call: TRBD1
j_call: TRBJ2-7
v_call: TRBV6-5
clone_size: .
cdr3_length: 15
cdr3_aa: CASSYSISGGYEQYF
cdr3_nt: TGTGCCAGCAGTTACTCGATTTCAGGGGGCTACGAGCAGTACTTC

d_call: .
j_call: TRBJ2-7
v_call: TRBV19
clone_size: .
cdr3_length: 15
cdr3_aa: CASSIDRYGTYEQYF
cdr3_nt: TGTGCCAGTAGTATAGATCGTTACGGGACCTACGAGCAGTACTTC

d_call: .
j_call: TRBJ1-5
v_call: TRBV14
clone_size: .
cdr3_length: 13
cdr3_aa: CASSQVLDGPQHF
cdr3_nt: TGTGCCAGCAGCCAAGTGCTGGACGGTCCCCAGCATTTT

d_call: .
j_call: TRBJ2-7
v_call: TRBV27
clone_size: .
cdr3_length: 15
cdr3_aa: CASSLSFPDSYEQYF
cdr3_nt: TGTGCCAGCAGTTTATCGTTCCCAGACTCCTACGAGCAGTACTTC

d_call: TRBD1
j_call: TRBJ2-7
v_call: TRBV11-2
clone_size: once
cdr3_length: 15
cdr3_aa: CASSAGQGSSYEQYF
cdr3_nt: TGTGCCAGCAGCGCGGGACAGGGGAGCTCCTACGAGCAGTACTTC

d_call: .
j_call: TRBJ1-1
v_call: TRBV27
clone_size: .
cdr3_length: 13
cdr3_aa: CASSVQQNTEAFF
cdr3_nt: TGTGCCAGCAGTGTACAGCAGAACACTGAAGCTTTCTTT

d_call: TRBD1
j_call: TRBJ2-5
v_call: TRBV9
clone_size: .
cdr3_length: 13
cdr3_aa: CASSADREETQYF
cdr3_nt: TGTGCCAGCAGCGCCGACAGGGAAGAGACCCAGTACTTC

d_call: TRBD1
j_call: TRBJ2-2
v_call: TRBV28
clone_size: .
cdr3_length: 14
cdr3_aa: CASSLSTGEGELFF
cdr3_nt: TGTGCCAGCAGTCTATCGACAGGGGAAGGGGAGCTGTTTTTT

d_call: .
j_call: TRBJ2-1
v_call: TRBV4-3
clone_size: .
cdr3_length: 17
cdr3_aa: CASSQDPTPMTGNEQFF
cdr3_nt: TGCGCCAGCAGCCAAGATCCGACCCCTATGACTGGCAATGAGCAGTTCTTC

d_call: TRBD1
j_call: TRBJ1-1
v_call: TRBV5-1
clone_size: .
cdr3_length: 18
cdr3_aa: CASSLMGRTGIGNTEAFF
cdr3_nt: TGCGCCAGCAGCTTGATGGGGAGGACAGGCATAGGGAACACTGAAGCTTTCTTT

d_call: TRBD1
j_call: TRBJ1-1
v_call: TRBV5-8
clone_size: .
cdr3_length: 14
cdr3_aa: CASSLGQGVSEAFF
cdr3_nt: TGTGCCAGCAGCTTGGGACAGGGAGTTTCTGAAGCTTTCTTT

d_call: .
j_call: TRBJ1-2
v_call: TRBV15
clone_size: .
cdr3_length: 14
cdr3_aa: CATRMDNTNYGYTF
cdr3_nt: TGTGCCACCAGGATGGACAACACTAACTATGGCTACACCTTC

d_call: TRBD1
j_call: TRBJ1-4
v_call: TRBV7-8
clone_size: .
cdr3_length: 17
cdr3_aa: CASSARYIGTANEKLFF
cdr3_nt: TGTGCCAGCAGCGCTCGTTACATAGGGACAGCTAATGAAAAACTGTTTTTT

d_call: .
j_call: TRBJ1-5
v_call: TRBV19
clone_size: once
cdr3_length: 15
cdr3_aa: CASSPPLYEGQPQHF
cdr3_nt: TGTGCCAGTAGTCCTCCCTTGTATGAAGGTCAGCCCCAGCATTTT

d_call: .
j_call: TRBJ2-5
v_call: TRBV25-1
clone_size: .
cdr3_length: 13
cdr3_aa: CASSDHGGVTQYF
cdr3_nt: TGTGCCAGCAGTGACCACGGTGGGGTGACCCAGTACTTC

d_call: .
j_call: TRBJ2-5
v_call: TRBV7-9
clone_size: .
cdr3_length: 16
cdr3_aa: CASSLRVAGTQETQYF
cdr3_nt: TGTGCCAGCAGCCTTCGTGTGGCGGGGACTCAAGAGACCCAGTACTTC

d_call: TRBD1
j_call: TRBJ2-3
v_call: TRBV13
clone_size: .
cdr3_length: 14
cdr3_aa: CASRKTGGEDTQYF
cdr3_nt: TGTGCCAGCAGAAAAACAGGGGGCGAAGATACGCAGTATTTT

d_call: .
j_call: TRBJ2-7
v_call: TRBV28
clone_size: few
cdr3_length: 11
cdr3_aa: CASSPAYEQYF
cdr3_nt: TGTGCCAGCAGCCCGGCCTACGAGCAGTACTTC

d_call: .
j_call: TRBJ2-1
v_call: TRBV2
clone_size: .
cdr3_length: 15
cdr3_aa: CASSEGSSSYNEQFF
cdr3_nt: TGTGCCAGCAGTGAAGGATCGAGCTCCTACAATGAGCAGTTCTTC

d_call: TRBD2
j_call: TRBJ2-7
v_call: TRBV10-2
clone_size: .
cdr3_length: 14
cdr3_aa: CASSDLAGGYEQYF
cdr3_nt: TGCGCCAGCAGTGATCTAGCGGGGGGATACGAGCAGTACTTC

d_call: .
j_call: TRBJ2-7
v_call: TRBV27
clone_size: .
cdr3_length: 14
cdr3_aa: CASSFGPKAYEQYF
cdr3_nt: TGTGCCAGCAGTTTCGGGCCTAAGGCCTACGAGCAGTACTTC

d_call: TRBD2
j_call: TRBJ2-5
v_call: TRBV6-1
clone_size: .
cdr3_length: 18
cdr3_aa: CASSVLAPQPKGQETQYF
cdr3_nt: TGTGCCAGCAGTGTACTAGCGCCACAGCCCAAGGGACAAGAGACCCAGTACTTC

d_call: TRBD1
j_call: TRBJ1-5
v_call: TRBV27
clone_size: .
cdr3_length: 15
cdr3_aa: CASRGQPYSNQPQHF
cdr3_nt: TGTGCCAGCAGGGGACAGCCGTATAGCAATCAGCCCCAGCATTTT

d_call: .
j_call: TRBJ1-2
v_call: TRBV7-9
clone_size: .
cdr3_length: 15
cdr3_aa: CASRPWTVANYGYTF
cdr3_nt: TGTGCCAGCAGACCGTGGACAGTAGCTAACTATGGCTACACCTTC

d_call: .
j_call: TRBJ2-1
v_call: TRBV7-9
clone_size: .
cdr3_length: 14
cdr3_aa: CASNLDSPGNEQFF
cdr3_nt: TGTGCCAGCAACCTTGACAGTCCCGGCAATGAGCAGTTCTTC

d_call: TRBD1
j_call: TRBJ1-1
v_call: TRBV9
clone_size: .
cdr3_length: 14
cdr3_aa: CASSPRGGGPEAFF
cdr3_nt: TGTGCCAGCAGCCCCCGCGGAGGGGGCCCTGAAGCTTTCTTT